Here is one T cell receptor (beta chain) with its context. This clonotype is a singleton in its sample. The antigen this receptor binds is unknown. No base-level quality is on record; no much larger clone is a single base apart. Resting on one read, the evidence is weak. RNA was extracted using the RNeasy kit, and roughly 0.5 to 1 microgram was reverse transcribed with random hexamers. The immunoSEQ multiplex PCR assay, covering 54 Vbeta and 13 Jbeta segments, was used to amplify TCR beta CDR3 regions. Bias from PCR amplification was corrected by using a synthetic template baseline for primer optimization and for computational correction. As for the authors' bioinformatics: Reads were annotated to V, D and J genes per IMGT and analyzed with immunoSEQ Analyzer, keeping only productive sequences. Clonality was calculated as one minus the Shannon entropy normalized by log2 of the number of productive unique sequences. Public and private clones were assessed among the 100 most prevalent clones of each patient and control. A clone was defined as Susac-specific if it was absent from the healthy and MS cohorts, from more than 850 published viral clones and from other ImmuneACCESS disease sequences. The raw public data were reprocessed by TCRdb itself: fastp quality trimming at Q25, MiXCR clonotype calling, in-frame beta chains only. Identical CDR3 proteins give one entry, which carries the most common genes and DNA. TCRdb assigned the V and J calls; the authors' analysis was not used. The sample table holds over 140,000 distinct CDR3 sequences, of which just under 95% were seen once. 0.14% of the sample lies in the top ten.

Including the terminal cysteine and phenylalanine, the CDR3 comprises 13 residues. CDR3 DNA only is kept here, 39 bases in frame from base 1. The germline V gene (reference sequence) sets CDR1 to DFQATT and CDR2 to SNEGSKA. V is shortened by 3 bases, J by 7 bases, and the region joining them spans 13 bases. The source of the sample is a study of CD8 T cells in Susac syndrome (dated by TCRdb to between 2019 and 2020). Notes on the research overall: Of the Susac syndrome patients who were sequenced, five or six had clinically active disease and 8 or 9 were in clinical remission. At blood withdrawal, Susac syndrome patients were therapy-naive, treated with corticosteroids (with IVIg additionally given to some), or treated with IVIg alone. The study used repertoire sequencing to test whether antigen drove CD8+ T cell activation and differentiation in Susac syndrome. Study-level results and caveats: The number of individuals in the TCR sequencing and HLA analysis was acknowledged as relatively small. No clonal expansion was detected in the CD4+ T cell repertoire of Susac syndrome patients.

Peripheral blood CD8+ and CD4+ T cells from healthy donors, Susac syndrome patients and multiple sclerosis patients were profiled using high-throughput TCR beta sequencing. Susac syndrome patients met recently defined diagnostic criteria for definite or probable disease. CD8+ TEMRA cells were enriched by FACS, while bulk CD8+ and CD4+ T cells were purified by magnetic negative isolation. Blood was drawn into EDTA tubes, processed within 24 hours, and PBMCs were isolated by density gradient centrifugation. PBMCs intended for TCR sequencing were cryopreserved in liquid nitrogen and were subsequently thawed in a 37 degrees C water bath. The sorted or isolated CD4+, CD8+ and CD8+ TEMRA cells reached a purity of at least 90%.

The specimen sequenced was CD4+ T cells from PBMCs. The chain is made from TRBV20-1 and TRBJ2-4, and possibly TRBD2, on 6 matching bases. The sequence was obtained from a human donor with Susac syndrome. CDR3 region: CSASGSGRNIQYF. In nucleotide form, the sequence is TGCAGTGCTAGTGGTTCGGGGAGGAACATTCAGTACTTC.